These T cell receptor beta chains were read from a single sample in a study of blood T cell repertoires in COVID-19. Sequencing was performed with immunoSEQ multiplex PCR; in TCRdb, only in-frame clones are kept and a portion is missing. The sample includes about 210,000 clones, 80% to 90% of them seen just once. The sample taken for sequencing was peripheral blood. These receptors came from a woman aged 40 to 50 with active or convalescent COVID-19. Each CDR3 is given with its conserved first and last residue. A D gene is named only where the DNA matches it firmly. Size is stated for part of the rows, as once, few or many counts, or as a class when the clone is expanded.

len	abundance	v_gene	d_gene	j_gene	CDR3aa	CDR3nt
14	-	TRBV6-5	-	TRBJ1-1	CASSYSSTRSEAFF	TGTGCCAGCAGTTACTCGAGCACCCGGAGTGAAGCTTTCTTT
15	-	TRBV6-6	TRBD1	TRBJ1-2	CASSLNSGTGGGYTF	TGTGCCAGCAGTCTCAATTCCGGGACAGGGGGCGGCTACACCTTC
18	-	TRBV4-3	-	TRBJ2-4	CASSQAPANQVAKNIQYF	TGCGCCAGCAGCCAAGCGCCGGCCAACCAGGTAGCCAAAAACATTCAGTACTTC
13	-	TRBV12-5	-	TRBJ1-3	CASGRDSGNTIYF	TGTGCTAGTGGCCGGGACTCAGGAAACACCATATATTTT
15	-	TRBV5-8	TRBD1	TRBJ2-3	CASSLGQGLRDTQYF	TGTGCCAGCAGCTTGGGACAGGGGTTGAGAGATACGCAGTATTTT
16	-	TRBV24-1	-	TRBJ1-2	CATSDGPGQNNYGYTF	TGTGCCACCAGTGACGGGCCAGGGCAAAATAACTATGGCTACACCTTC
17	-	TRBV11-3	TRBD2	TRBJ2-7	CASSLAWSGRASYEQYF	TGTGCCAGCAGCTTAGCATGGAGCGGGAGGGCCTCCTACGAGCAGTACTTC
14	few	TRBV15	-	TRBJ1-1	CATSREEGYAEAFF	TGTGCCACCAGCAGAGAAGAGGGTTACGCTGAAGCTTTCTTT
13	-	TRBV6-5	-	TRBJ1-2	CASSSRTSYGYTF	TGTGCCAGCAGTTCCAGGACTTCCTATGGCTACACCTTC
17	-	TRBV5-1	TRBD1	TRBJ2-1	CASSLNPGQGGYNEQFF	TGCGCCAGCAGCTTAAACCCGGGACAGGGAGGATACAATGAGCAGTTCTTC
15	-	TRBV5-4	-	TRBJ2-5	CASSLGSSGQETQYF	TGTGCCAGCAGCTTGGGTTCGAGCGGACAAGAGACCCAGTACTTC
14	-	TRBV3-1/TRBV3-2	-	TRBJ1-6	CASSQAAYNSPLHF	TGTGCCAGCAGCCAGGCCGCCTATAATTCACCCCTCCACTTT
11	-	TRBV29-1	-	TRBJ1-2	CSVQGNYGYTF	TGCAGCGTTCAGGGGAACTATGGCTACACCTTC
14	-	TRBV15	-	TRBJ1-4	CATSRDWAGSELFF	TGTGCCACCAGCAGAGATTGGGCAGGGTCCGAACTGTTTTTT
16	-	TRBV7-9	-	TRBJ2-5	CASSLVAPSYQETQYF	TGTGCCAGCAGCTTAGTCGCGCCATCGTACCAAGAGACCCAGTACTTC
15	-	TRBV27	-	TRBJ1-2	CASSLSEGRRYGYTF	TGTGCCAGCAGTTTATCGGAGGGACGGAGGTATGGCTACACCTTC
14	-	TRBV11-2	-	TRBJ1-2	CASSLRTTHYGYTF	TGTGCCAGCAGCTTACGAACCACACACTATGGCTACACCTTC
18	-	TRBV2	TRBD2	TRBJ2-5	CASSREPLTSGGTETQYF	TGTGCCAGCAGCCGGGAACCCCTGACTAGCGGGGGAACGGAGACCCAGTACTTC
16	-	TRBV4-1	TRBD2	TRBJ2-7	CASSQEGPGGSYEQYF	TGCGCCAGCAGCCAAGAGGGCCCGGGAGGGTCCTACGAGCAGTACTTC
16	few	TRBV30	-	TRBJ1-2	CAWNFGQSSTVWGYTF	TGTGCCTGGAACTTCGGACAGAGCTCTACAGTGTGGGGCTACACCTTC
17	once	TRBV6-1	TRBD2	TRBJ2-7	CASSEVSRRGGYYEQYF	TGTGCCAGCAGTGAAGTCTCCCGGCGGGGGGGGTACTACGAGCAGTACTTC
12	-	TRBV30	-	TRBJ1-5	CAWSVRGQPQHF	TGTGCCTGGAGTGTACGGGGTCAGCCCCAGCATTTT
13	-	TRBV29-1	TRBD2	TRBJ2-7	CSVQTSGTREQYF	TGCAGCGTCCAAACTAGCGGGACCCGAGAGCAGTACTTC
18	-	TRBV19	-	TRBJ1-5	CASSMRTEMTLSNQPQHF	TGTGCCAGTAGTATGAGGACAGAGATGACGCTGAGCAATCAGCCCCAGCATTTT
15	-	TRBV24-1	TRBD2	TRBJ2-1	CATSQELAVLNEQFF	TGTGCCACCAGTCAGGAACTAGCGGTTTTGAATGAGCAGTTCTTC
11	-	TRBV27	TRBD1	TRBJ2-7	CASSTGGEQYF	TGTGCCAGCAGTACAGGGGGCGAGCAGTACTTC
14	once	TRBV19	TRBD1	TRBJ2-1	CASRPGQAYNEQFF	TGTGCCAGTAGGCCGGGACAGGCATACAATGAGCAGTTCTTC
12	once	TRBV5-4	-	TRBJ2-7	CASSGSEDEQYF	TGTGCCAGCAGCGGGAGCGAAGACGAGCAGTACTTC
15	few	TRBV2	-	TRBJ1-6	CASSEGASYNSPLHF	TGTGCCAGCAGTGAAGGGGCCAGCTATAATTCACCCCTCCACTTT
14	-	TRBV27	-	TRBJ1-4	CASSSGGWAEKLFF	TGTGCCAGCAGTTCGGGAGGGTGGGCTGAAAAACTGTTTTTT
18	-	TRBV4-1	TRBD1	TRBJ2-6	CASSQADRGSAGANVLTF	TGCGCCAGCAGCCAGGCCGACAGGGGTTCGGCTGGGGCCAACGTCCTGACTTTC
15	-	TRBV9	TRBD2	TRBJ2-7	CASSMGGTESYEQYF	TGTGCCAGCAGCATGGGGGGGACGGAGTCCTACGAGCAGTACTTC
14	once	TRBV6-5	TRBD1	TRBJ2-1	CASSWDSPYNEQFF	TGTGCCAGCAGTTGGGACAGCCCCTACAATGAGCAGTTCTTC
14	-	TRBV5-4	-	TRBJ2-7	CASSLARGSYEQYF	TGTGCCAGCAGCTTGGCCAGGGGTTCCTACGAGCAGTACTTC
15	-	TRBV25-1	TRBD2	TRBJ2-3	CASGRTSGGTDTQYF	TGTGCCAGCGGTCGGACTAGCGGGGGCACAGATACGCAGTATTTT
13	-	TRBV6-5	-	TRBJ1-1	CASSKTKNTEAFF	TGTGCCAGCAGTAAAACAAAGAACACTGAAGCTTTCTTT
14	-	TRBV14	-	TRBJ2-1	CASSQEGRYNEQFF	TGTGCCAGCAGCCAAGAAGGCAGGTACAATGAGCAGTTCTTC
15	-	TRBV6-2/TRBV6-3	-	TRBJ2-1	CASSRASASYNEQFF	TGTGCCAGCAGTCGTGCTAGCGCATCCTACAATGAGCAGTTCTTC
13	-	TRBV10-1	TRBD1	TRBJ2-1	CASGTGEGNEQFF	TGCGCCAGCGGGACAGGGGAGGGAAATGAGCAGTTCTTC
22	once	TRBV23-1	-	TRBJ2-6	CASSPTAGQARGALSGANVLTF	TGCGCCAGCAGCCCAACGGCTGGACAGGCGCGGGGGGCCCTCTCTGGGGCCAACGTCCTGACTTTC
11	-	TRBV2	-	TRBJ1-4	CASIIEEKLFF	TGTGCCAGCATTATAGAGGAAAAACTGTTTTTT
16	-	TRBV2	TRBD2	TRBJ2-1	CASSGKAGVTIDEQFF	TGTGCCAGCAGTGGTAAAGCGGGAGTTACAATCGATGAGCAGTTCTTC
14	-	TRBV19	-	TRBJ1-2	CASSIPRTAYGYTF	TGTGCCAGTAGTATACCGCGGACAGCCTATGGCTACACCTTC
14	-	TRBV2	TRBD1	TRBJ1-2	CAGSEDRANYGYTF	TGTGCCGGCTCCGAGGACAGGGCCAACTATGGCTACACCTTC
13	-	TRBV10-3	TRBD1	TRBJ1-2	CAISDGTGDGYTF	TGTGCCATCAGTGATGGGACAGGGGATGGCTACACCTTC
17	-	TRBV7-6	TRBD2	TRBJ2-1	CASSPLLAGSSYNEQFF	TGTGCCAGCAGCCCGTTATTAGCGGGTAGCTCCTACAATGAGCAGTTCTTC
13	-	TRBV4-3	-	TRBJ2-3	CASSLSKSDTQYF	TGCGCCAGCAGCCTATCTAAGTCGGATACGCAGTATTTT
14	-	TRBV2	-	TRBJ2-3	CASSALSSTDTQYF	TGTGCCAGCAGTGCACTATCTAGCACAGATACGCAGTATTTT
12	-	TRBV6-6	TRBD2	TRBJ2-5	CATGGSPETQYF	TGTGCCACCGGGGGGAGCCCAGAGACCCAGTACTTC
15	-	TRBV6-5	TRBD1	TRBJ2-3	CASSFDRGSTDTQYF	TGTGCCAGCAGTTTCGACAGGGGAAGCACAGATACGCAGTATTTT
17	-	TRBV3-1/TRBV3-2	-	TRBJ1-6	CASSQVSWAALNSPLHF	TGTGCCAGCAGCCAAGTCTCGTGGGCAGCCCTTAATTCACCCCTCCACTTT
16	-	TRBV11-3	TRBD1	TRBJ2-3	CASSHRQGAFSDTQYF	TGTGCCAGCAGCCATCGACAGGGGGCGTTTTCAGATACGCAGTATTTT